Each of the 4 T cell receptor beta chains below was sequenced from the same sample in a study of tumor-infiltrating lymphocytes in primary liver carcinoma. Synthesis of TCR beta cDNA was carried out from around 540 ng total RNA with a constant-region primer. For TCR beta, libraries were produced by three nested multiplex PCR rounds using slightly modified ARM-PCR. Primers for the first two PCR rounds were TRBV1-TRBV30 forward primers and a C-beta reverse primer (10 cycles per round). MiXCR, run by TCRdb on the multiplex PCR reads, gives a single entry per CDR3 protein. The sample shows tens of thousands of distinct CDR3 sequences, approximately 72% of them seen only once. Co-extracted RNA and DNA came from roughly 20-30 mg of unsorted bulk tissue. The sequenced sample consisted of liver tumor tissue from sampling region 1. Subset reported: tumor region T1, superior pole. These receptors were collected from a man in his forties with primary liver carcinoma and hepatitis B virus infection.

On this clonotype itself: Without the conserved terminal phenylalanine or tryptophan, this CDR3 likely stems from a read error. The DNA is omitted, as the CDR3 cannot be located on it reliably, and the CDR3 follows TCRdb's listing. Here the CDR3 reads CASRTIHSGGYEQYI. J is TRBJ2-7 and V is TRBV6-5; the table's D call of TRBD2 was not tested on the DNA. Germline assignment: CDR1 MNHEY and CDR2 SVGAGI. The CDR3 is 15 amino acids long, termini counted.

The chain joins TRBV6-5 to TRBJ2-7; weak D call: TRBD2 (5 bases). The CDR3 consists of 13 residues. Germline V lookup: CDR1 MNHEY, CDR2 SVGAGI. V was trimmed by 4 bases and J by 6 bases, leaving 13 bases between them. The CDR3 spells CASSWISVSEQYF. The CDR3 DNA follows: TGTGCCAGCAGTTGGATTAGCGTGAGCGAGCAGTACTTC.

On this clonotype itself: Lacking the conserved final phenylalanine or tryptophan, this CDR3 likely reflects a read error. The chain recombines TRBV13 with TRBJ2-1; either TRBD1 or TRBD2 may fit D (5 bases each). Germline V gene sequence: CDR1 PRHDT, CDR2 FYEKMQ (reference sequence). The CDR3 runs 12 residues. CDR3 sequence reads: CASSLEGSEQFL. DNA for the CDR3: TGTGCCAGCAGTTTAGAGGGGTCTGAGCAGTTCTTA.

This clonotype has a count of ten or more. The rearrangement links TRBV12-3 or TRBV12-4 to TRBJ1-5, with TRBD1 matching 7 bases. The V gene end was trimmed by 6 bases and the J gene end by 3 bases; junction bases not matched to a gene: 8. The CDR3 is 15 residues long. The DNA for the CDR3 is TGTGCCAGCAGACCCACAGGGGTGGACAATCAGCCCCAGCATTTT. Amino acids: CASRPTGVDNQPQHF.